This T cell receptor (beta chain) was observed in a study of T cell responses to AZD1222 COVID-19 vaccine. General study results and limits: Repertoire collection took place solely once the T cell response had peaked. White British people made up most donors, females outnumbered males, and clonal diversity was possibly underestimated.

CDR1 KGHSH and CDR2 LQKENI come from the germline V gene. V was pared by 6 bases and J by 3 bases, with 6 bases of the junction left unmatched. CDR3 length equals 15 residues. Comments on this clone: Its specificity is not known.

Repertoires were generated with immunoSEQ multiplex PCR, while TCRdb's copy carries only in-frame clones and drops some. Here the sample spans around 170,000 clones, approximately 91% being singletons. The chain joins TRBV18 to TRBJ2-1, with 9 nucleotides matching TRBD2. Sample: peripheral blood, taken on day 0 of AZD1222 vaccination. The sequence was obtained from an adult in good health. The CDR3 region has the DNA TGTGCCAGCTCCCGGGGACTAGCTGGCTACAATGAGCAGTTCTTC. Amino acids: CASSRGLAGYNEQFF. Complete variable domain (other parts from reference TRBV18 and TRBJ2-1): NAGVMQNPRHLVRRRGQEARLRCSPMKGHSHVYWYRQLPEEGLKFMVYLQKENIIDESGMPKERFSAEFPKEGPSILRIQQVVRGDSAAYFCASSRGLAGYNEQFFGPGTRLTVL.